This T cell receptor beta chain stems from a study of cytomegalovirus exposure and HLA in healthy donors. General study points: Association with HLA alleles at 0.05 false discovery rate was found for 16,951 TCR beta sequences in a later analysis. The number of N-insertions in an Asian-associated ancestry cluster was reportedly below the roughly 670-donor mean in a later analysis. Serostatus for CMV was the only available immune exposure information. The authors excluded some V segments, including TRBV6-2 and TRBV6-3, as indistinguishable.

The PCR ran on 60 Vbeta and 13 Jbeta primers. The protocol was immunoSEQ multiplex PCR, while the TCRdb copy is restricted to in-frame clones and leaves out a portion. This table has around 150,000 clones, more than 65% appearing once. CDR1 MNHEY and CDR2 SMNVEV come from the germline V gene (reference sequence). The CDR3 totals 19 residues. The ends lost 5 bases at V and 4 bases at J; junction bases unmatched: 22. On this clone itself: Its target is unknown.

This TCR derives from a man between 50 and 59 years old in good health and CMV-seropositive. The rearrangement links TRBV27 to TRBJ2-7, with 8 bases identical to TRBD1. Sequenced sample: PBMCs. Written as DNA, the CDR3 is TGTGCCAGCAGTCTAATCCCCCCCCATACAGGGGGTTGGGGGTACGAGCAGTACTTC. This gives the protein CASSLIPPHTGGWGYEQYF.